The 14 T cell receptor beta chains given below trace back to one sample, sequenced in a study of CD8 T cells in ankylosing spondylitis. TCRdb fed the 5' RACE reads into MiXCR, producing one record per CDR3 protein. The table has about 160,000 distinct CDR3 sequences, 18% seen once; the top ten hold 7.8%. Sequencing was carried out using blood, either unsorted or a sorted T cell fraction (not recorded which). These receptors were taken from a male donor with ankylosing spondylitis or in good health (not recorded which).

This clonotype was counted at least ten times. This sequence joins TRBV20-1 and TRBJ2-7, with D hard to call. CDR3 size: 13 residues. In germline, CDR1 is DFQATT, CDR2 SNEGSKA (reference sequence). Deletions cut 6 bases from V and 0 bases from J, with 12 bases between. The CDR3 here is CSAYPAHSYEQYF. CDR3 bases: TGCAGTGCCTATCCGGCCCACTCCTACGAGCAGTACTTC.

V gene TRBV28 combines with J gene TRBJ2-3; D possibly uses TRBD1 or TRBD2 (5 bases each). CDR3 length: 12 amino acids. From germline, CDR1 is MDHEN and CDR2 SYDVKM. V was clipped by 7 bases and J by 10 bases, with 15 bases between them. The CDR3 DNA is TGTGCCAGCACCCCCCGAGGGGATGCGCAGTATTTT. Its protein product is CASTPRGDAQYF.

This clonotype turned up a few times. The chain joins TRBV7-9 to TRBJ2-1, with TRBD2 matching 8 bases. Per the germline V gene, CDR1 is SEHNR and CDR2 is FQNEAQ (reference sequence). This CDR3 has 16 residues. V was clipped by 2 bases and J by 3 bases; unmatched bases: 6. CDR3 DNA sequence: TGTGCCAGCAGCTTATCGGGTGCGGGAGGCTACAATGAGCAGTTCTTC. Encoded protein: CASSLSGAGGYNEQFF.

The rearrangement joins TRBV28 to TRBJ2-7, with no clear D. V was trimmed by 8 bases and J by 3 bases, leaving 17 bases between them. The CDR3 runs 14 residues. The germline gives CDR1 MDHEN, CDR2 SYDVKM. CDR3: CASYQPLKGYEQYF. The CDR3 region has the DNA TGTGCCAGCTATCAACCTCTCAAAGGCTACGAGCAGTACTTC.

This clonotype was observed a few times. The rearrangement joins TRBV10-3 to TRBJ1-4; tentatively, D is TRBD1 (6 bases). V shed 6 bases and J shed 8 bases, with 13 bases lying between them. This CDR3 has 13 amino acids. Germline V lookup: CDR1 ENHRY, CDR2 SYGVKD. The CDR3 sequence: CAISSGVWEKLFF. The CDR3 nucleotides are TGTGCCATCAGCTCAGGGGTTTGGGAAAAACTGTTTTTT.

This clonotype has at least ten counts. The chain has TRBV29-1 and TRBJ2-7, with a weak D call TRBD1 (5 bases). This CDR3 contains 14 residues. Trimming cost V 3 bases and J 0 bases, with 12 bases left between them. Germline V lookup: CDR1 SQVTM, CDR2 ANQGSEA. CDR3 residues: CSVEFSGLSYEQYF. In DNA, the CDR3 is TGCAGCGTTGAGTTTTCAGGGCTCTCCTACGAGCAGTACTTC.

This clonotype was counted between two and nine times. J is TRBJ2-1 and V is TRBV12-5, with unresolved D. With 4 bases removed from V and 0 bases from J, the gap between germline ends came to 7 bases. This CDR3 spans 14 amino acids. Germline assignment: CDR1 LGHNT and CDR2 FRNRAP. CDR3 nucleotides: TGTGCTAGTGGTTATGCGAGCTCCTACAATGAGCAGTTCTTC. This gives the protein CASGYASSYNEQFF.

This clonotype was seen repeatedly, ten times or more. The chain links TRBV10-3 to TRBJ2-6, with TRBD1 identical over 11 bases. This CDR3 spans 16 amino acids. CDR1 is ENHRY and CDR2 is SYGVKD in the germline V gene. Trimming took 7 bases from V and 3 from J; bases not matched to a gene: 5. The CDR3 bases are TGTGCCATCAAAGGGACAGGGGGAGGTGGGGCCAACGTCCTGACTTTC. As protein: CAIKGTGGGGANVLTF.

This chain links TRBV11-2 with TRBJ2-2, with a weak D call TRBD2 (5 bases). The V gene's germline CDR1 is SGHAT and CDR2 FQNNGV. The length of the CDR3 is 15 residues. Deletions cut 0 bases from V and 3 bases from J, with 8 bases between. The chain's CDR3 is CASSLERTHTGELFF. The CDR3 DNA is TGTGCCAGCAGCTTAGAGCGGACTCACACCGGGGAGCTGTTTTTT. The full variable domain, with the rest looked up from reference TRBV11-2 and TRBJ2-2, is EAGVAQSPRYKIIEKRQSVAFWCNPISGHATLYWYQQILGQGPKLLIQFQNNGVVDDSQLPKDRFSAERLKGVDSTLKIQPAKLEDSAVYLCASSLERTHTGELFFGEGSRLTVL.

This clonotype occurred a few times. The V and J genes are TRBV10-3 and TRBJ2-1; D ambiguous. The germline V gene has CDR1 ENHRY and CDR2 SYGVKD. V was pared by 3 bases and J by 5 bases, with 14 bases between. The CDR3 sequence is 15 residues long. The CDR3 nucleotides read TGTGCCATCAGTGAAGGGCTAATATCGGACAATGAGCAGTTCTTC. Translation: CAISEGLISDNEQFF.

The chain uses TRBV20-1 and TRBJ2-1; 7 bases match TRBD2. The CDR3 covers 16 residues. The V segment lost 3 bases and the J segment 3 bases; nucleotides outside the gene matches: 11. Germline V gene data show CDR1 as DFQATT and CDR2 as SNEGSKA (reference sequence). The chain's CDR3 is CSASPLVSSGYNEQFF. In DNA form, the CDR3 reads TGCAGTGCTAGCCCCCTAGTGTCTAGCGGCTACAATGAGCAGTTCTTC.

As concerns this clonotype: The junction departs from germline at one end; a sequencing error may be responsible. The V and J genes are TRBV28 and TRBJ1-1; a possible D gene is TRBD1 (6 bases). This CDR3 comprises 15 residues. Germline CDR1 MDHEN, CDR2 SYDVKM. The CDR3 DNA reads as TGTGCCACCAGTGGGACTTCATCAGGGGACACTGAAGCTTTCTTT. Amino acid sequence: CATSGTSSGDTEAFF.

Details on this clonotype: Sequence at one end of the junction differs from germline and may be a read error. This rearrangement joins TRBV9 to TRBJ2-1, with D perhaps being TRBD1 or TRBD2 (5 bases each). This CDR3 has 15 residues. Germline CDR1 is SGDLS and CDR2 is YYNGEE. CDR3 nucleotide sequence: TGTGCCAGCAGGGGGGACGTTCGCTCCCACAATGAGCAGTTCTTC. Protein product: CASRGDVRSHNEQFF.

This chain joins TRBV20-1 and TRBJ2-7, with a weak D call TRBD2 (6 bases). V lost 0 bases, J lost 0 bases, and 12 bases lay in between. Germline-derived CDR1 and CDR2 are DFQATT and SNEGSKA (reference sequence). This CDR3 has 15 amino acids. The CDR3 protein is CSARDRGRSSYEQYF. The CDR3 nucleotides are TGCAGTGCTAGAGATCGGGGGAGAAGCTCCTACGAGCAGTACTTC.